This T cell receptor (beta chain) was sequenced in a study of OX40 agonist ivuxolimab in advanced cancers. This clone has just one count. Its specificity is unknown. Assay: immunoSEQ multiplex PCR; the TCRdb copy retains only in-frame clones and omits some. The sample comprises about 84,000 clones, around four fifths of which are singletons, and around 2.9% rests with the top ten. Notes on the study in general: In the 0.1-3.0 mg/kg groups, partial responders showed among the lowest expansion.

The CDR3 has 14 amino acids. Trimming shortened V by 6 bases and J by 0 bases, and 9 bases separated the two germline ends. Germline V lookup: CDR1 MNHNS, CDR2 SASEGT. The chain links TRBV6-1 to TRBJ1-5; D gene ambiguous. The TCR originated in an adult with an advanced solid tumor such as melanoma, head and neck, liver or kidney cancer. Sample: CD4+ or CD8+ T cells sorted from blood, taken in a trial of the OX40 agonist ivuxolimab. CDR3 nucleotide sequence: TGTGCCAGCAGGGGTGTCTATAGCAATCAGCCCCAGCATTTT. Translated, it gives CASRGVYSNQPQHF.